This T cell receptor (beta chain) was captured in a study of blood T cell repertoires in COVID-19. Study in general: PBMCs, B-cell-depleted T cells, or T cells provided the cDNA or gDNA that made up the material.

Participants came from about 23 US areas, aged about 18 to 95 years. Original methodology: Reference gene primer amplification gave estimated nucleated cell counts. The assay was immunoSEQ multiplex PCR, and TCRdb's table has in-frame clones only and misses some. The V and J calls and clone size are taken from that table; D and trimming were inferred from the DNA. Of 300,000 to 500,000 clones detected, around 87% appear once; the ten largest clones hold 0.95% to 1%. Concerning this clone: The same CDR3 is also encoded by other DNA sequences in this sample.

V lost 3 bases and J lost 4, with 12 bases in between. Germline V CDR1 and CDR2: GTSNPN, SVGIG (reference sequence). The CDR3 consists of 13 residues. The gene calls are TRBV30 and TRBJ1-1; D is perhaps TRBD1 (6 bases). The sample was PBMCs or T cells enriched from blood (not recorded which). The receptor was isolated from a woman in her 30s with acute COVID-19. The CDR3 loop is CAWRGQGFTEAFF. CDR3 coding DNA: TGTGCCTGGAGGGGCCAGGGGTTCACTGAAGCTTTCTTT.